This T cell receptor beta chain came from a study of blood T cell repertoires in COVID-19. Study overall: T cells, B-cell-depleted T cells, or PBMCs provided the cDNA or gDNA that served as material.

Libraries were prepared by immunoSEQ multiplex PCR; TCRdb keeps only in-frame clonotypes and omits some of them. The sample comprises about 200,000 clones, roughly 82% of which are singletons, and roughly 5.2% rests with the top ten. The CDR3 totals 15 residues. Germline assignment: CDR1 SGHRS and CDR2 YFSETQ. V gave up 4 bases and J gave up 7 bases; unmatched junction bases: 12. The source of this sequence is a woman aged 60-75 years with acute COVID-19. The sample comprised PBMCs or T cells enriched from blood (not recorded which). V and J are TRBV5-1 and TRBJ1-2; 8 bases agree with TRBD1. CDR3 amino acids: CASSTGDRNLIGYTF. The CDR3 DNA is TGCGCCAGCAGCACCGGGGACAGGAACCTTATTGGCTACACCTTC.